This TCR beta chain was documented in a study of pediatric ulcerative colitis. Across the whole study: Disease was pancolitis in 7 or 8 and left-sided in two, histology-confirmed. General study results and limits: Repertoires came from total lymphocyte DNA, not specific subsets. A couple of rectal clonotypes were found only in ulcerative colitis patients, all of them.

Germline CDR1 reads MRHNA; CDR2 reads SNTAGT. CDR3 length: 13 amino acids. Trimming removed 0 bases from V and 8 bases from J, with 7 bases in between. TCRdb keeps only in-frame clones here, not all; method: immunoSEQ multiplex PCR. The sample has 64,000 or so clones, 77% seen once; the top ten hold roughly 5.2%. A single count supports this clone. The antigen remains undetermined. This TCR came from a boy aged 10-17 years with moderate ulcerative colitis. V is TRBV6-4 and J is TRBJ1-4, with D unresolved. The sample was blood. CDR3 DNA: TGTGCCAGCAGTGACTCGATTGGGGAAAAACTGTTTTTT. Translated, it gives CASSDSIGEKLFF.